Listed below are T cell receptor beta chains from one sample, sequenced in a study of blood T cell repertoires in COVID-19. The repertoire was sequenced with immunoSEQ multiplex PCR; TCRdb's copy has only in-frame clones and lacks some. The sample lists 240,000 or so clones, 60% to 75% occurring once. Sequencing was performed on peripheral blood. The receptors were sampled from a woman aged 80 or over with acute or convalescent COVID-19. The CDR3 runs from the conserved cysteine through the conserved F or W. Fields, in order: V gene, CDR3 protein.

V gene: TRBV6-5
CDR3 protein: CASSRQQGATGELFF

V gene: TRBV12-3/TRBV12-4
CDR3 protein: CASSGQMNTEAFF

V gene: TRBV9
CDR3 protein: CASSVLGGTQYF

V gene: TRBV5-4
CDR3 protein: CASSLEGRRSPLHF

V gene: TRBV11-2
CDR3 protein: CASSPSLGTGSAGYF

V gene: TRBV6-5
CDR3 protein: CASAHRGHYYGYTF

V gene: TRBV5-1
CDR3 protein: CASSYGQGQETQYF

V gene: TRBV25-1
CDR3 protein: CASSASATVQETQYF

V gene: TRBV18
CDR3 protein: CASSPRGSDYNEQFF

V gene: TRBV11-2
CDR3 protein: CASSLAGAARNIQYF

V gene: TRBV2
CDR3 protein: CASSVAPFEAFF